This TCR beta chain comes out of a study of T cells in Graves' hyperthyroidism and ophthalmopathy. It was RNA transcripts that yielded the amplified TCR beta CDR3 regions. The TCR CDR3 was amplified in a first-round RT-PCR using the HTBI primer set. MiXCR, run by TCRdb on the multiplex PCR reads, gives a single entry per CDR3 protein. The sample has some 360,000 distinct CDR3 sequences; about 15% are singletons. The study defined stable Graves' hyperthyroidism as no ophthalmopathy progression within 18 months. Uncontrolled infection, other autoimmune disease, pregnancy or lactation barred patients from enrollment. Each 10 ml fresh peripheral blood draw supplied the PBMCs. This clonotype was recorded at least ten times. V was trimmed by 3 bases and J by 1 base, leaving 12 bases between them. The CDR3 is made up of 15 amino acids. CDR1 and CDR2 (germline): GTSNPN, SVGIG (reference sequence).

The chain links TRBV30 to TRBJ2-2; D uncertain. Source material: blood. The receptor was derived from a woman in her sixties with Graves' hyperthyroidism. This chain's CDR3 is CAWREPQKNTGELFF. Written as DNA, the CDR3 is TGTGCCTGGAGGGAACCCCAGAAGAACACCGGGGAGCTGTTTTTT.